The clone carrying this T cell receptor (beta chain) was seen only a few times. Each of the sorted populations had a purity greater than 95%. What was sequenced were expressed TCRB transcripts, since all of the isolated RNA had been reverse transcribed. The table came from immunoSEQ multiplex PCR; TCRdb's copy has only in-frame clones and leaves some out. The sample holds nearly 350,000 clones; around 7.6% are singletons and the top ten take more than 0.4%. The ends were cut back, 5 bases at V and 7 bases at J, with 14 bases in the middle. Germline V gives CDR1 MGHDK, CDR2 SYGVNS. This CDR3 comprises 14 residues. This entry belongs to a study of beta chain features in type 1 diabetes.

The chain couples TRBV25-1 to TRBJ1-4; maybe TRBD1 (6 bases). The sequenced material came from central memory CD4+ T cells from blood. The receptor comes from a woman in her late teens or twenties in good health. CDR3 sequence: CASSSSRGFEKLFF. The CDR3 nucleotides read TGTGCCAGCAGTTCCTCCAGGGGCTTTGAAAAACTGTTTTTT. The variable domain in full, with the rest retrieved from reference TRBV25-1 and TRBJ1-4, is EADIYQTPRYLVIGTGKKITLECSQTMGHDKMYWYQQDPGMELHLIHYSYGVNSTEKGDLSSESTVSRIRTEHFPLTLESARPSHTSQYLCASSSSRGFEKLFFGSGTQLSVL.